Listed here are 32 T cell receptor beta chains from one sample, sequenced in a study of shared clonotypes between healthy human individuals. Only in-frame clones appear in the TCRdb table, and some are missing; sequencing was by immunoSEQ multiplex PCR. There are around 700,000 clones in the sample; roughly 70% occur only once, and under 2% lies in the top ten. What was sequenced was memory CD4+ T cells sorted from blood. Regarding subset: CD45RA-negative fraction. The receptors originated from a young woman in good health.

This clone came up a few times. This chain links TRBV19 with TRBJ2-5; 7 nucleotides agree with TRBD2. Trimming at V came to 4 bases and at J to 5 bases, leaving 10 bases not matched to a gene. This CDR3 comprises 15 residues. CDR1 is LNHDA and CDR2 is SQIVND in the germline V gene (reference sequence). CDR3 sequence: CASSSMAGDRETQYF. CDR3 sequence (DNA): TGTGCCAGTAGTAGTATGGCGGGAGATCGGGAGACCCAGTACTTC.

This chain connects TRBV5-4 to TRBJ2-7; 10 bases match TRBD1. This CDR3 region has 15 residues. The V gene's germline CDR1 is SGHNT and CDR2 YYREEE (reference sequence). The junction had 6 bases not matched to a gene; V was cut back by 0 bases and J by 6 bases. The CDR3 loop is CASSLVGTGVSEQYF. CDR3 DNA sequence: TGTGCCAGCAGCTTGGTAGGGACAGGGGTTAGCGAGCAGTACTTC.

The J gene is TRBJ1-1, the V gene TRBV5-8, with D perhaps matching TRBD1 (5 bases). The length of the CDR3 is 18 residues. V was pared by 0 bases and J by 1 base, with 19 bases between. Germline V CDR1 and CDR2: SGHTS, YDEGEE. For the CDR3, the DNA is TGTGCCAGCAGCTTGGGAACGAAAAGGGGAGACGCGAACACTGAAGCTTTCTTT. Translation gives CASSLGTKRGDANTEAFF.

This sequence joins TRBV7-8 and TRBJ2-2; D unresolved. V was clipped by 5 bases and J by 1 base, with 8 bases between them. Germline-derived CDR1 and CDR2 are SGHVS and FQNEAQ. The length of the CDR3 is 14 residues. The CDR3: CASSPARNTGELFF. CDR3 nucleotide sequence: TGTGCCAGCAGCCCAGCCAGGAACACCGGGGAGCTGTTTTTT.

The chain carries TRBV2 and TRBJ2-7; 9 positions match TRBD2. Germline-derived CDR1 and CDR2 are SNHLY and FYNNEI. The CDR3 sequence is 15 residues long. J was trimmed by 5 bases and V by 4 bases; bases with no gene match: 9. This chain's CDR3 is CASSASGRGGNEQYF. DNA of the CDR3: TGTGCCAGCAGTGCGTCCGGGCGGGGGGGGAACGAGCAGTACTTC.

This clone was recorded a few times. The gene calls are TRBV7-8 and TRBJ1-2, with D possibly matching TRBD1 (5 bases). The CDR3 consists of 15 residues. V was trimmed by 5 bases and J by 2 bases, leaving 15 bases between them. The germline V gene encodes CDR1 SGHVS and CDR2 FQNEAQ. The CDR3 sequence is CASSPGAVRNYGYTF. CDR3 sequence (DNA): TGTGCCAGCAGCCCTGGGGCCGTGCGGAACTATGGCTACACCTTC. Filled out from reference TRBV7-8 and TRBJ1-2, the complete variable domain reads GAGVSQSPRYKVAKRGQDVALRCDPISGHVSLFWYQQALGQGPEFLTYFQNEAQLDKSGLPSDRFFAERPEGSVSTLKIQRTQQEDSAVYLCASSPGAVRNYGYTFGSGTRLTVV.

This chain connects TRBV4-1 to TRBJ1-1; D uncertain. This CDR3 has 15 amino acids. Deletions cut 1 base from V and 4 bases from J, with 13 bases between. Germline V gene sequence: CDR1 MGHRA, CDR2 YSYEKL. In DNA form, the CDR3 reads TGCGCCAGCAGCCAAGTCTCTAGTTTAGGCACTGAAGCTTTCTTT. The encoded protein is CASSQVSSLGTEAFF.

As concerns this clone: This CDR3 is also generated by other DNA sequences in the sample. CDR3 DNA sequence: TGTGCCAGCAGTTTAGCAGCGGGGAACTCCTACGAGCAGTACTTC. Encoded protein: CASSLAAGNSYEQYF. The rearrangement uses TRBV28 and TRBJ2-7; TRBD2 matches at 7 bases. CDR3 size: 15 residues. Germline V gives CDR1 MDHEN, CDR2 SYDVKM. V was clipped by 2 bases and J by 0 bases; unmatched bases: 4. Based on the CDR3 plus reference TRBV28 and TRBJ2-7, the full variable domain is DVKVTQSSRYLVKRTGEKVFLECVQDMDHENMFWYRQDPGLGLRLIYFSYDVKMKEKGDIPEGYSVSREKKERFSLILESASTNQTSMYLCASSLAAGNSYEQYFGPGTRLTVT.

A note on this clone: This sample also contains other DNA sequences that code for the same CDR3. V and J are TRBV5-1 and TRBJ2-7; 10 positions agree with TRBD1. Germline V gene data show CDR1 as SGHRS and CDR2 as YFSETQ. V lost 7 bases and J lost 6; bases outside the gene matches: 10. The CDR3 runs 14 residues. The CDR3 region has the DNA TGCGCCAGCTCGTCCGGGACAGGGGCCCTCGAGCAGTACTTC. It codes for CASSSGTGALEQYF.

The chain links TRBV9 to TRBJ2-3; D tentatively reads TRBD1 or TRBD2 (6 bases each). Germline V CDR1 and CDR2: SGDLS, YYNGEE. The CDR3 runs 15 residues. The ends were cut back, 0 bases at V and 8 bases at J, with 16 bases in the middle. The CDR3 loop reads CASSVDRTEGGTQYF. Written as DNA, the CDR3 is TGTGCCAGCAGCGTAGACAGGACAGAGGGGGGTACGCAGTATTTT.

The chain joins TRBV5-1 to TRBJ2-1; 9 positions agree with TRBD2. V dropped 0 bases and J dropped 8; count of bases not matched to a gene: 6. The CDR3 has 15 amino acids. CDR1 and CDR2 from the germline V gene are SGHRS and YFSETQ. This CDR3 is CASSLVIAGVYEQFF. In DNA, the CDR3 is TGCGCCAGCAGCTTGGTGATAGCGGGAGTCTATGAGCAGTTCTTC. The full variable domain, with the rest looked up from reference TRBV5-1 and TRBJ2-1, is KAGVTQTPRYLIKTRGQQVTLSCSPISGHRSVSWYQQTPGQGLQFLFEYFSETQRNKGNFPGRFSGRQFSNSRSEMNVSTLELGDSALYLCASSLVIAGVYEQFFGPGTRLTVL.

The rearrangement uses TRBV10-3 and TRBJ2-3, with 8 nucleotides matching TRBD2. V gave up 2 bases and J gave up 2 bases; unmatched junction bases: 9. This CDR3 has 17 amino acids. CDR1 is ENHRY, CDR2 SYGVKD, per germline. The CDR3 DNA reads as TGTGCCATCAGTGAGCCTTTGGGTAGCGGGAACACAGATACGCAGTATTTT. This sequence encodes CAISEPLGSGNTDTQYF.

The chain uses TRBV6-5 and TRBJ2-7, with D possibly TRBD2 on 5 matching bases. V lost 4 bases, J lost 7 bases, and 20 bases lay in between. CDR3 size: 15 residues. The germline V gene encodes CDR1 MNHEY and CDR2 SVGAGI. The CDR3 region is CASSSSEVGSGEQYF. The DNA of the CDR3 is TGTGCCAGCAGTTCGTCTGAGGTGGGGTCGGGAGAGCAGTACTTC.

The chain recombines TRBV5-1 with TRBJ1-4, with D maybe TRBD1 (6 bases). The CDR3 totals 15 residues. Between the trimmed V and J ends, which lost 4 bases and 0 bases, there was a span of 10 bases. Germline CDR1 and CDR2: SGHRS and YFSETQ. This CDR3 reads CASSLRGATNEKLFF. The DNA of the CDR3 is TGCGCCAGCAGCCTGAGGGGGGCAACTAATGAAAAACTGTTTTTT.

This clone was counted a few times. The chain has TRBV5-1 and TRBJ1-1, with no clear D. CDR3 length: 13 amino acids. CDR1 and CDR2 from the germline V gene are SGHRS and YFSETQ. The V end lost 4 bases, the J end lost 1 base, and 8 bases lay between the germline ends. DNA for the CDR3: TGCGCCAGCAGCAAACTTGGGAACACTGAAGCTTTCTTT. Residues: CASSKLGNTEAFF.

The chain combines TRBV6-1 with TRBJ2-5, with D perhaps TRBD2 (6 bases). The CDR3 spans 13 residues. Germline values: CDR1 MNHNS, CDR2 SASEGT. V lost 4 bases and J 2 bases, leaving 8 bases between the germline ends. The CDR3 nucleotides read TGTGCCAGCAGTGCGGGACTGCAAGAGACCCAGTACTTC. It encodes CASSAGLQETQYF.

In this sample, this clone turned up a few times. Here the CDR3 DNA reads TGTGCCACCAGCAGAGGTTCTGCGGCAGGGGTAGGTGTCGAGCAGTACTTC. This gives the protein CATSRGSAAGVGVEQYF. The chain uses TRBV15 and TRBJ2-7; tentatively, D is TRBD1 (6 bases). Trimming shortened V by 1 base and J by 6 bases, and 22 bases separated the two germline ends. The CDR3 length is 17 residues. Germline loops: CDR1 LNHNV, CDR2 YYDKDF (reference sequence). The entire variable domain, with the rest obtained from reference TRBV15 and TRBJ2-7, is as follows: DAMVIQNPRYQVTQFGKPVTLSCSQTLNHNVMYWYQQKSSQAPKLLFHYYDKDFNNEADTPDNFQSRRPNTSFCFLDIRSPGLGDTAMYLCATSRGSAAGVGVEQYFGPGTRLTVT.

The chain couples TRBV6-5 to TRBJ2-2, with D unclear. Looked up from germline, CDR1 is MNHEY and CDR2 is SVGAGI. The CDR3 length is 16 residues. V dropped 0 bases and J dropped 0 bases, with 8 bases sitting between them. The CDR3 region is CASSYSEFANTGELFF. The CDR3 bases are TGTGCCAGCAGTTACTCCGAGTTCGCGAACACCGGGGAGCTGTTTTTT.

This clone was observed a few times. V gene TRBV6-5 combines with J gene TRBJ1-1; TRBD1 might be the D (6 bases). This CDR3 comprises 15 residues. V was cut by 2 bases and J by 6 bases, with 16 bases left in between. Germline V gene lookup returns CDR1 MNHEY and CDR2 SVGAGI. As DNA, the CDR3 is TGTGCCAGCAGTTACGGGCCGTATCGACAGGCTGAAGCTTTCTTT. Protein product: CASSYGPYRQAEAFF.

CDR3 amino acids: CASSFDRQSSYEQYF. The CDR3, as DNA: TGCGCCAGCAGCTTCGACAGACAAAGCTCCTACGAGCAGTACTTC. The chain employs TRBV5-1 and TRBJ2-7, with a weak D call TRBD1 (5 bases). V lost 2 bases to trimming and J lost 0 bases, with 12 bases between them. Germline V gives CDR1 SGHRS, CDR2 YFSETQ. The CDR3 has 15 residues.

This clone was picked up many times. This chain links TRBV19 with TRBJ1-5; weak D call: TRBD1 (6 bases). V shed 7 bases and J shed 4 bases, with 17 bases lying between them. This CDR3 is built from 15 residues. Germline V CDR1 and CDR2: LNHDA, SQIVND (reference sequence). CDR3: CASTSLQGGNQPQHF. CDR3 nucleotide sequence: TGTGCCAGTACCTCTCTACAGGGTGGTAATCAGCCCCAGCATTTT.

This clone was counted only a few times. V gene TRBV2 combines with J gene TRBJ2-7; D ambiguous. The V gene's germline CDR1 is SNHLY and CDR2 FYNNEI. CDR3 length: 13 residues. V lost 6 bases and J 2 bases, leaving 11 bases between the germline ends. The CDR3: CASSAPSTYEQYF. CDR3 DNA: TGTGCCAGCAGCGCCCCTAGTACCTACGAGCAGTACTTC.

The chain carries TRBV30 and TRBJ2-5, with D perhaps matching TRBD2 (5 bases). TRBJ2-7 explains the end of the DNA better; the J call may be wrong. In germline, CDR1 is GTSNPN, CDR2 SVGIG (reference sequence). The CDR3 has 13 residues. CDR3 bases: TGTGCCTGGAGTGTACAAGAGGGCTACGAGCAGTACTTC. It codes for CAWSVQEGYEQYF.

The J gene is TRBJ2-2, the V gene TRBV5-1; 7 positions match TRBD1. The V gene end was trimmed by 3 bases and the J gene end by 5 bases; junction bases not matched to a gene: 10. Germline CDR1 SGHRS, CDR2 YFSETQ. The CDR3 contains 16 residues. The CDR3 sequence: CASSSLSTGRTGELFF. The CDR3 DNA is TGCGCCAGCAGCTCCTTATCGACAGGGCGGACCGGGGAGCTGTTTTTT.

The chain is built from TRBV7-2 and TRBJ2-5; TRBD2 might be the D (7 bases). The assigned J gene may be wrong: the sequence end matches TRBJ2-7 better. The CDR3 consists of 15 residues. Per the germline V gene, CDR1 is SGHTA and CDR2 is FQGNSA. CDR3 DNA sequence: TGTGCCAGCAGCTCCGCGGGGGCGGAGGGCTACGAGCAGTACTTC. Protein product: CASSSAGAEGYEQYF.

Points on this clone: This specimen includes other DNA sequences encoding the same CDR3. V usage is TRBV5-1 and J usage is TRBJ2-1; TRBD2 agrees at 10 bases. Germline CDR1 and CDR2: SGHRS and YFSETQ. J lost 3 bases, V lost 4 bases, and 4 bases had no gene match. This CDR3 has 15 residues. CDR3 in amino acids: CASSEASGGYNEQFF. The DNA of the CDR3 is TGCGCCAGCAGCGAAGCTAGCGGGGGCTACAATGAGCAGTTCTTC.

The count of this clone is one. V gene TRBV2 combines with J gene TRBJ1-5; weak D call: TRBD1 (5 bases). V lost 5 bases and J 5 bases, leaving 10 bases between the germline ends. The length of the CDR3 is 13 residues. CDR1 is SNHLY and CDR2 is FYNNEI in the germline V gene. CDR3 DNA: TGTGCCAGCAGTAGCGACAGATATCAGCCCCAGCATTTT. Translating gives CASSSDRYQPQHF.

The chain couples TRBV7-2 to TRBJ2-7, with 13 bases matching TRBD2. Germline CDR1 and CDR2: SGHTA and FQGNSA. This CDR3 has 18 amino acids. The V segment lost 4 bases and the J segment 2 bases; nucleotides outside the gene matches: 11. The CDR3 sequence: CASSYNTGLAGNPYEQYF. The CDR3 DNA follows: TGTGCCAGCAGCTACAACACGGGACTAGCGGGAAATCCCTACGAGCAGTACTTC. The full variable domain, completed using reference TRBV7-2 and TRBJ2-7, is GAGVSQSPSNKVTEKGKDVELRCDPISGHTALYWYRQSLGQGLEFLIYFQGNSAPDKSGLPSDRFSAERTGGSVSTLTIQRTQQEDSAVYLCASSYNTGLAGNPYEQYFGPGTRLTVT.

The chain has TRBV25-1 and TRBJ2-2, with 8 bases matching TRBD1. Germline CDR1 reads MGHDK; CDR2 reads SYGVNS. With V trimmed by 0 bases and J by 6 bases, 3 bases remained unmatched. The length of the CDR3 is 15 residues. The CDR3: CASSEYQGAAGELFF. Written as DNA, the CDR3 is TGTGCCAGCAGTGAATACCAGGGGGCGGCCGGGGAGCTGTTTTTT.

This chain uses TRBV28 with TRBJ2-2; 7 nucleotides match TRBD1. Trimming removed 5 bases from V and 1 base from J; junction bases left unmatched: 7. The germline V gene encodes CDR1 MDHEN and CDR2 SYDVKM. There are 16 residues in the CDR3. Written as DNA, the CDR3 is TGTGCCAGCAGTGCCCCCAGGGGGAAGAACACCGGGGAGCTGTTTTTT. It translates to CASSAPRGKNTGELFF.

J is TRBJ1-2 and V is TRBV25-1; D is unresolved. There are 11 residues in the CDR3. Germline V gene sequence: CDR1 MGHDK, CDR2 SYGVNS. Trimming cost V 10 bases and J 4 bases, with 10 bases left between them. The CDR3 sequence: CATQGLYGYTF. The DNA of the CDR3 is TGTGCCACCCAAGGGCTCTATGGCTACACCTTC.

This clone was detected a few times. The chain employs TRBV7-9 and TRBJ2-1; a possible D gene is TRBD2 (6 bases). Trimming left V 3 bases short and J 4 bases short, with 10 bases between. Per the germline V gene, CDR1 is SEHNR and CDR2 is FQNEAQ (reference sequence). The CDR3 is 14 residues long. The CDR3 sequence is CASSLVAEYNEQFF. CDR3 bases: TGTGCCAGCAGCTTGGTAGCGGAGTACAATGAGCAGTTCTTC.